These T cell receptor beta chains were read from a single sample in a study of T cell repertoires in cytomegalovirus infection. Each CDR3 protein is one row after TCRdb ran MiXCR on the reads. This repertoire shows about 900,000 distinct CDR3 sequences, approximately 33% found once; its top ten account for around an eighth. Their antigens remain unidentified. The sequences come from cultured CD8+ T cells from PBMCs, collected from culture after CMV antigen stimulation. The source is a human donor in good health (CMV status not recorded). Some clones in this sample may be carry-over from other donors' samples. Each CDR3 is given with its conserved first and last residue. Each record gives: CDR3 DNA, CDR3 protein, J gene, V gene, clone size, D gene. A D gene is named only where the DNA matches it firmly. Size is omitted from some rows. Given values are once, few, many or a class for expanded clones.

cdr3_nt: TGTGCCAGCAGCTACGAGGGACCCCTCCACTTT
cdr3_aa: CASSYEGPLHF
j_call: TRBJ1-6
v_call: TRBV7-2
clone_size: .
d_call: .

cdr3_nt: TGTGCCATCAGTGATAGTCGGGACAGAGGATCACCCCTCCACTTT
cdr3_aa: CAISDSRDRGSPLHF
j_call: TRBJ1-6
v_call: TRBV10-3
clone_size: few
d_call: TRBD1

cdr3_nt: TGTGCCAGCAGCCCGGACAGGGAAGGATTC
cdr3_aa: CASSPDREGF
j_call: TRBJ1-2
v_call: TRBV7-9
clone_size: .
d_call: TRBD1

cdr3_nt: TGTGCCATCAGTGATCCGGGACAGGGGTTTGAGGAAAAGCTGTTTTTT
cdr3_aa: CAISDPGQGFEEKLFF
j_call: TRBJ2-2
v_call: TRBV10-3
clone_size: .
d_call: TRBD1

cdr3_nt: TGTGCCAGCAGCCGTGGACAGATATACTATGGCTACACCTTC
cdr3_aa: CASSRGQIYYGYTF
j_call: TRBJ1-2
v_call: TRBV28
clone_size: .
d_call: .

cdr3_nt: TGTGCCAGCAAAAGGGTGCAGATGAACACTGAAGCTTTCTTT
cdr3_aa: CASKRVQMNTEAFF
j_call: TRBJ1-1
v_call: TRBV6-2/TRBV6-3
clone_size: .
d_call: .

cdr3_nt: TGTGCCAGCAGCGGACAGGGAGAAGGCCTCTATGGCTACACCTTC
cdr3_aa: CASSGQGEGLYGYTF
j_call: TRBJ1-2
v_call: TRBV9
clone_size: .
d_call: TRBD1

cdr3_nt: TGTGCCAGCACCGATAAGGGAGTGAACACTGAAGCTTTCTTT
cdr3_aa: CASTDKGVNTEAFF
j_call: TRBJ1-1
v_call: TRBV7-6
clone_size: few
d_call: .

cdr3_nt: TGTGTCAGCAGTGCCGGACCTAACTATGGCTACACCTTC
cdr3_aa: CVSSAGPNYGYTF
j_call: TRBJ1-2
v_call: TRBV27
clone_size: .
d_call: .

cdr3_nt: TGTGCCAGCAGCCCCACTAGCGGGTATTCGAACACCGGGGAGCTGTTTTTT
cdr3_aa: CASSPTSGYSNTGELFF
j_call: TRBJ2-2
v_call: TRBV7-9
clone_size: .
d_call: TRBD2

cdr3_nt: TGTGCCAGCAGTTTCGGGGGAGGGGTCCAGCCCCAGCATTTT
cdr3_aa: CASSFGGGVQPQHF
j_call: TRBJ1-5
v_call: TRBV12-3/TRBV12-4
clone_size: .
d_call: .

cdr3_nt: TGTGCCAGCAGTTTATCGGAACAGGGGGTCTTCACAGATACGCAGTATTTT
cdr3_aa: CASSLSEQGVFTDTQYF
j_call: TRBJ2-3
v_call: TRBV28
clone_size: few
d_call: TRBD1

cdr3_nt: TGCAGCGTTCCCGCACCCGGCGGGGAGCTGTTTTTT
cdr3_aa: CSVPAPGGELFF
j_call: TRBJ2-2
v_call: TRBV29-1
clone_size: .
d_call: .

cdr3_nt: TGTGCCAGCAGCGATCTTGGACTAGCGGGGCGAGATACGCAGTATTTT
cdr3_aa: CASSDLGLAGRDTQYF
j_call: TRBJ2-3
v_call: TRBV5-4
clone_size: .
d_call: TRBD2

cdr3_nt: TGCGCCAGCAGCTGGATAGCGGGGGGCACAGATACGCAGTATTTT
cdr3_aa: CASSWIAGGTDTQYF
j_call: TRBJ2-3
v_call: TRBV5-1
clone_size: .
d_call: TRBD2

cdr3_nt: TGTGCCAGCAGTTCACAAACCGGGACAGGGGATTTTTGGGGTGGCTACACCTTC
cdr3_aa: CASSSQTGTGDFWGGYTF
j_call: TRBJ1-2
v_call: TRBV28
clone_size: few
d_call: TRBD1

cdr3_nt: TGTGCCAGTACGTGGGGGGGGACTGAAGCTTTCTTT
cdr3_aa: CASTWGGTEAFF
j_call: TRBJ1-1
v_call: TRBV19
clone_size: few
d_call: .

cdr3_nt: TGTGCCAGCAGCGTAGGCTCTGGGAACAGGGAGACTGAAGCTTTCTTT
cdr3_aa: CASSVGSGNRETEAFF
j_call: TRBJ1-1
v_call: TRBV9
clone_size: .
d_call: .

cdr3_nt: TGTGCCAGCAGTGAGGTGAGCCCCGGAGGCTACACCTTC
cdr3_aa: CASSEVSPGGYTF
j_call: TRBJ1-2
v_call: TRBV2
clone_size: few
d_call: .

cdr3_nt: TGTGCCAGCAGCACCGGACAGTACTATGGCTACACCTTC
cdr3_aa: CASSTGQYYGYTF
j_call: TRBJ1-2
v_call: TRBV7-2
clone_size: many
d_call: .

cdr3_nt: TGTGCCAGCACCCCCAGGGGGGGCCGCACAGATACGCAGTATTTT
cdr3_aa: CASTPRGGRTDTQYF
j_call: TRBJ2-3
v_call: TRBV7-2
clone_size: few
d_call: .

cdr3_nt: TGTGCCAGCAGTGAGCGGGGGAGGGCAGTCGCGTACGAGCAGTACTTC
cdr3_aa: CASSERGRAVAYEQYF
j_call: TRBJ2-7
v_call: TRBV6-6
clone_size: few
d_call: TRBD2

cdr3_nt: TGTGCCAGCAGTTACCAGACAGCCTCGAACACCGGGGAGCTGTTTTTT
cdr3_aa: CASSYQTASNTGELFF
j_call: TRBJ2-2
v_call: TRBV27
clone_size: few
d_call: .

cdr3_nt: TGTGCCAGCAGTTTTGGAAGCGGGGGGGCCCTCGACGGGGAGCTGTTTTTT
cdr3_aa: CASSFGSGGALDGELFF
j_call: TRBJ2-2
v_call: TRBV12-3/TRBV12-4
clone_size: .
d_call: TRBD2

cdr3_nt: TGTGCCAGCAGCTTAGCTGGCCTCGAGCAGTACTTC
cdr3_aa: CASSLAGLEQYF
j_call: TRBJ2-7
v_call: TRBV7-6
clone_size: .
d_call: .

cdr3_nt: TGCGCCAGCAGCAAGGTTGGAGGTACTGAAGCTTTCTTT
cdr3_aa: CASSKVGGTEAFF
j_call: TRBJ1-1
v_call: TRBV4-1
clone_size: once
d_call: .

cdr3_nt: TGTGCCAGCAGCCTCTGGGGGGGGCGAAACACCGGGGAGCTGTTTTTT
cdr3_aa: CASSLWGGRNTGELFF
j_call: TRBJ2-2
v_call: TRBV6-2/TRBV6-3
clone_size: many
d_call: .

cdr3_nt: TGTGCCAGCAGCCCTCGGGACAGCCTTTACAATGAGCAGTTCTTC
cdr3_aa: CASSPRDSLYNEQFF
j_call: TRBJ2-1
v_call: TRBV27
clone_size: .
d_call: TRBD1

cdr3_nt: TGCAGCGTCGAAAAACAGGGGGCCGTGACAGATACGCAGTATTTT
cdr3_aa: CSVEKQGAVTDTQYF
j_call: TRBJ2-3
v_call: TRBV29-1
clone_size: .
d_call: TRBD1

cdr3_nt: TGTACCATCAGTGAGTCGACGGGGGGGGCCTACAATGAGCAGTTCTTC
cdr3_aa: CTISESTGGAYNEQFF
j_call: TRBJ2-1
v_call: TRBV10-3
clone_size: .
d_call: TRBD2

cdr3_nt: TGTGCCAGCAGTGAATTCTATGTGGGACAGGGGGCGATGAACACTGAAGCTTTCTTT
cdr3_aa: CASSEFYVGQGAMNTEAFF
j_call: TRBJ1-1
v_call: TRBV25-1
clone_size: few
d_call: TRBD1

cdr3_nt: TGTGCCAGCAAGCGAGGAACAGGGTGGCGTGGTAGTGAAAAACTGTTTTTT
cdr3_aa: CASKRGTGWRGSEKLFF
j_call: TRBJ1-4
v_call: TRBV27
clone_size: .
d_call: .

cdr3_nt: TGTGCCAGCAGTGAGTGGTCGTCGTACCAAGAGACCCAGTACTTC
cdr3_aa: CASSEWSSYQETQYF
j_call: TRBJ2-5
v_call: TRBV2
clone_size: few
d_call: .

cdr3_nt: TGTGCCAGTAGTATAGATCGTGCAGCGTACTCCTACGAGCAGTACTTC
cdr3_aa: CASSIDRAAYSYEQYF
j_call: TRBJ2-7
v_call: TRBV19
clone_size: .
d_call: .

cdr3_nt: TGTGCCAGCTCACCCACCTCGGGGCCAGGGACTGAAGCTTTCTTT
cdr3_aa: CASSPTSGPGTEAFF
j_call: TRBJ1-1
v_call: TRBV18
clone_size: many
d_call: .

cdr3_nt: TGTGCCAGCAGTGAAAAAGGGGGCTCCTACAATGAGCAGTTCTTC
cdr3_aa: CASSEKGGSYNEQFF
j_call: TRBJ2-1
v_call: TRBV2
clone_size: .
d_call: .